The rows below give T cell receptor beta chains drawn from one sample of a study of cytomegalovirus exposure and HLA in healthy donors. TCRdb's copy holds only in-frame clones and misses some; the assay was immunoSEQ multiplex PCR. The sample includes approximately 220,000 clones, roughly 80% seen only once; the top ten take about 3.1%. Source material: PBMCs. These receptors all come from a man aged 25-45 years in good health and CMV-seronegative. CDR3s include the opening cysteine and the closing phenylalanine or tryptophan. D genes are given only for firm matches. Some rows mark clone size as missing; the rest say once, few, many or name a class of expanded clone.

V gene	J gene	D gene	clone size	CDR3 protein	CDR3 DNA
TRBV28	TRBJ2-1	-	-	CASSKQGVAGFEQFF	TGTGCCAGCAGTAAGCAGGGGGTGGCGGGGTTTGAGCAGTTCTTC
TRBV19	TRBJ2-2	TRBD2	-	CASRRGGPTRGELFF	TGTGCCAGTAGGCGGGGGGGACCGACCCGCGGGGAGCTGTTTTTT
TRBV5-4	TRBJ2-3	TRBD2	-	CASSSGTSGGLRTDTQYF	TGTGCCAGCAGCTCCGGGACTAGCGGGGGGTTACGCACAGATACGCAGTATTTT
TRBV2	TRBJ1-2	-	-	CASSEGPGGNYGYTF	TGTGCCAGCAGTGAAGGTCCGGGGGGGAACTATGGCTACACCTTC
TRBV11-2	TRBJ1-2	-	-	CASSPDTLNYGYTF	TGTGCCAGCAGCCCCGACACGCTGAACTATGGCTACACCTTC
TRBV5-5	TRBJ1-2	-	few	CASTRQEGYTF	TGTGCCAGCACCCGACAGGAGGGCTACACCTTC
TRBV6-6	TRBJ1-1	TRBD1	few	CASSYDGGGGFEAFF	TGTGCCAGCAGTTACGATGGAGGGGGCGGTTTTGAAGCTTTCTTT
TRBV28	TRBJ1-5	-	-	CASSPRAGWDQPQHF	TGTGCCAGCAGTCCAAGAGCAGGATGGGATCAGCCCCAGCATTTT
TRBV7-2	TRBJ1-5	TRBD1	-	CASRRQGSQPQHF	TGTGCCAGCAGGCGACAGGGGAGTCAGCCCCAGCATTTT
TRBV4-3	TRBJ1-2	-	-	CASSHSAGTPNYGYTF	TGCGCCAGCAGCCACAGTGCTGGCACACCTAACTATGGCTACACCTTC
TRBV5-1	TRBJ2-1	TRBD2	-	CASSWTSGGTNEQFF	TGCGCCAGCAGTTGGACTAGCGGGGGGACCAATGAGCAGTTCTTC
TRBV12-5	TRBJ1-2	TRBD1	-	CASAQDRDYGYTF	TGTGCTAGTGCCCAGGACAGGGATTATGGCTACACCTTC
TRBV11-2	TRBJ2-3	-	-	CASRHTGDTQYF	TGTGCCAGCAGACACACGGGGGATACGCAGTATTTT
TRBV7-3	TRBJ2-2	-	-	CASSLPPPGELFF	TGTGCCAGCAGCTTACCCCCCCCGGGAGAGCTGTTTTTT
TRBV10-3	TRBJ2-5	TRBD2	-	CAISASGAGTQYF	TGTGCCATCAGTGCTAGCGGGGCTGGGACCCAGTACTTC
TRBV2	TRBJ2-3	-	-	CASTSEDTDTQYF	TGTGCCAGCACTAGCGAGGACACAGATACGCAGTATTTT
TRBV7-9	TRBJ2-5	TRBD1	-	CASSLTGTGGVKETQYF	TGTGCCAGCAGCTTAACAGGGACAGGGGGCGTGAAAGAGACCCAGTACTTC
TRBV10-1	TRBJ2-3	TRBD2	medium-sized	CASSERQAGVDTQYF	TGCGCCAGCAGTGAGAGACAAGCGGGGGTAGATACGCAGTATTTT
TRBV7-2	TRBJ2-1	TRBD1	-	CASRGQALSNEQFF	TGTGCCAGCAGGGGACAGGCCCTATCCAATGAGCAGTTCTTC
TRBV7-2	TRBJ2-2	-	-	CASSLQGKNTGELFF	TGTGCCAGCAGCTTACAGGGTAAAAACACCGGGGAGCTGTTTTTT
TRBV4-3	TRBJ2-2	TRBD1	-	CASSQDLGTGGTGELFF	TGCGCCAGCAGCCAAGATTTGGGGACAGGGGGGACCGGGGAGCTGTTTTTT
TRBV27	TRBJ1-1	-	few	CASSLVSGTEAFF	TGTGCCAGCAGTTTAGTTTCAGGGACTGAAGCTTTCTTT
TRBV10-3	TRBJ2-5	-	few	CAISESASETQYF	TGTGCCATCAGTGAGTCAGCATCGGAGACCCAGTACTTC
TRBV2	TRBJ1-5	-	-	CASTLTGYSNQPQHF	TGTGCCAGCACCCTGACAGGTTATAGCAATCAGCCCCAGCATTTT
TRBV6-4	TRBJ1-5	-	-	CASRTRGTTNQPQHF	TGTGCCAGCCGCACCAGGGGTACGACCAATCAGCCCCAGCATTTT
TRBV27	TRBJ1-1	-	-	CASSLGWQGRKNTEAFF	TGTGCCAGCAGTTTAGGCTGGCAGGGCAGGAAGAACACTGAAGCTTTCTTT
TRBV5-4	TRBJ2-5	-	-	CASSAQTGTRETQYF	TGTGCCAGCAGCGCCCAGACAGGGACTCGAGAGACCCAGTACTTC
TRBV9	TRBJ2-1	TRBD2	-	CASSAGTSGNGGEQFF	TGTGCCAGCAGCGCCGGGACTAGCGGCAATGGGGGTGAGCAGTTCTTC
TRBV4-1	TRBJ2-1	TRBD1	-	CASSQPRDRSYNEQFF	TGCGCCAGCAGCCAGCCCCGGGACAGGTCCTACAATGAGCAGTTCTTC
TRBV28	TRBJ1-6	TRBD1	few	CASSLQTGGHYNSPLHF	TGTGCCAGCAGTTTACAGACAGGGGGCCATTATAATTCACCCCTCCACTTT
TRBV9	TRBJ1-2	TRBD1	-	CASSAGQGPLNGYTF	TGTGCCAGCAGCGCCGGACAGGGCCCTTTGAATGGCTACACCTTC
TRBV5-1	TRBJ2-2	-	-	CASSSAGAKSSTGELFF	TGCGCCAGCAGCTCCGCAGGGGCTAAGAGTAGCACCGGGGAGCTGTTTTTT
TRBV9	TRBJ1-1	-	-	CASSVPLGGAGNTEAFF	TGTGCCAGCAGCGTCCCCTTAGGGGGGGCGGGGAACACTGAAGCTTTCTTT
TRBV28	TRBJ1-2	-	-	CASSRTDSPHYGYTF	TGTGCCAGCAGCCGCACTGACAGCCCCCACTATGGCTACACCTTC
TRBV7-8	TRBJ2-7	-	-	CASSSPSRRGYEQYF	TGTGCCAGCAGCTCCCCTAGTCGGAGGGGTTACGAGCAGTACTTC
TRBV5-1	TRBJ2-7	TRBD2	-	CASSLSGGTYEQYF	TGCGCCAGCAGCCTCAGCGGGGGGACCTACGAGCAGTACTTC
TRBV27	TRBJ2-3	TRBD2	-	CASSLRAGGPDTQYF	TGTGCCAGCAGTTTACGGGCGGGGGGGCCAGATACGCAGTATTTT
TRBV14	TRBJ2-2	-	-	CASASRVRGSNTGELFF	TGTGCCAGCGCCTCCCGGGTTCGGGGATCGAACACCGGGGAGCTGTTTTTT
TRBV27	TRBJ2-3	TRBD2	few	CASSLRGLVGLTTDTQYF	TGTGCCAGCAGTTTACGGGGACTAGTCGGGCTTACCACAGATACGCAGTATTTT
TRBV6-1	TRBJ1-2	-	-	CASFLRGPTYYGYTF	TGTGCCAGCTTCCTCAGGGGCCCCACTTACTATGGCTACACCTTC
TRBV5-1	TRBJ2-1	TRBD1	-	CASSLSRGQVGDVSSYNEQFF	TGCGCCAGCAGCTTGTCCAGGGGGCAGGTCGGGGACGTCTCCTCATACAATGAGCAGTTCTTC
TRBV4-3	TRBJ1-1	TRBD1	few	CASSQYTGGDEAFF	TGCGCCAGCAGCCAATATACAGGGGGAGATGAAGCTTTCTTT
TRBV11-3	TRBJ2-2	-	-	CASSSDRTGELFF	TGTGCCAGCAGCTCCGACAGGACCGGGGAGCTGTTTTTT
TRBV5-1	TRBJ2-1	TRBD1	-	CASSLGVTGVIGNEQFF	TGCGCCAGCAGCTTGGGGGTGACAGGGGTGATCGGCAATGAGCAGTTCTTC
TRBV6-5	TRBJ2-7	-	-	CASSYSREQYF	TGTGCCAGCAGTTACTCCCGCGAGCAGTACTTC
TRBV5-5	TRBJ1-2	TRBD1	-	CASSLRQGIRPQKDGYTF	TGTGCCAGCAGCCTCAGACAGGGGATACGGCCGCAAAAGGATGGCTACACCTTC
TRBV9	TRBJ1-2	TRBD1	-	CASSVGTGGAGSYGYTF	TGTGCCAGCAGCGTGGGGACAGGGGGCGCCGGGAGTTATGGCTACACCTTC